The clone carrying this T cell receptor beta chain was seen more than once but under ten times. This entry comes from a study of blood T cells in healthy people across ages. Combining a sample-barcoded 5' primer with a J-beta primer mix, a second PCR ran for 7 to 11 cycles. TCRdb ran MiXCR on the 5' RACE reads and lists one entry per CDR3 protein. The sample lists about 640,000 distinct CDR3 sequences; 45% to 65% were seen once. V was pared by 5 bases and J by 8 bases, with 10 bases between. The germline CDR1 and CDR2 sequences are SQVTM and ANQGSEA. The CDR3 contains 11 residues. The source material was blood. This receptor was taken from a man in his 60s in good health. The V gene is TRBV29-1, the J gene TRBJ2-1; maybe TRBD2 (5 bases). The DNA of the CDR3 is TGCAGCGTTCGAGGGTACGATGAGCAGTTCTTC. Protein product: CSVRGYDEQFF.